Each of the 2 T cell receptor beta chains below was sequenced from the same sample in a study of T-cell reconstitution after alpha-beta-depleted transplantation in children (dated by TCRdb to about 2016). The meaning of the sample's treatment or condition label: allogeneic hematopoietic cell transplantation with graft depleted of TCRalphabeta T cells and CD19 B cells. Libraries were made using PCR. Sequencing used an Illumina HiSeq 2500. To normalize quantification of the TCRbeta repertoire, the TCR libraries were built with molecular barcoding that relied on unique molecular identifiers. TCRdb took the public reads, trimmed them with fastp at Q25, ran MiXCR for clone calling and kept in-frame beta chains. For every CDR3 protein sequence, its rows merge into one entry that carries the most common genes and DNA. Counted in this sample were around 240,000 distinct CDR3 sequences; 6.5% to 9% of them appeared once. 6% to 7% of the sample lies in the top ten.

The specimen comprised PBMCs, mostly from graft donor cells, sampled 180 days after TCRalphabeta/CD19-depleted stem cell transplant. The receptor set was obtained from a male patient younger than 18 who had a stem cell transplant for acute lymphoblastic leukemia, so the T cells may come from the graft donor.

This clonotype was seen many times. The chain has TRBV12-5 and TRBJ2-7, with TRBD1 matching over 10 bases. Trimming removed 3 bases from V and 2 bases from J; junction bases left unmatched: 1. Germline V lookup: CDR1 LGHNT, CDR2 FRNRAP. The CDR3 loop spans 14 amino acids. In nucleotides, the CDR3 is TGTGCTAGTGGTTTCGGGACAGGGGCCTACGAGCAGTACTTC. This gives the protein CASGFGTGAYEQYF.

This clonotype was observed many times. This chain uses TRBV6-1 with TRBJ1-2; D possibly corresponds to TRBD1 (5 bases). Trimming pared 8 bases from V and 6 bases from J, leaving 13 bases between. This CDR3 has 12 amino acids. Looked up from germline, CDR1 is MNHNS and CDR2 is SASEGT. CDR3: CASLGPRDGYTF. In DNA form, the CDR3 reads TGTGCCAGCCTAGGACCCAGGGATGGCTACACCTTC.